This T cell receptor (beta chain) was recovered during a study of T cells after yellow fever vaccination. Overall study context: It was SMART-Seq v4 Ultra Low Input that prepared the fractions with low cell numbers.

Overall study findings and caveats: Post-booster repertoires contained most primary-vaccination clones again (roughly 96% CD4, over 70% CD8).

This clonotype turned up a few times. Its antigen is undetermined. CDR3 length: 15 amino acids. Germline trimming cut 1 base from V and 3 bases from J; bases unmatched to any gene: 9. Per the germline V gene, CDR1 is DFQATT and CDR2 is SNEGSKA (reference sequence). A single record per CDR3 protein comes from TCRdb applying MiXCR to the 5' RACE reads. The table records 450,000 to 550,000 distinct CDR3 sequences, under 25% of them present only once. V gene TRBV20-1 combines with J gene TRBJ2-7, with TRBD2 identical over 7 bases. The sample in question was PBMCs, obtained 15 days after the yellow fever booster vaccination. The receptor was derived from a man aged 30 to 39 who received the YFV17D yellow fever vaccine. The CDR3 here is CSARGSGTPRYEQYF. CDR3 DNA: TGCAGTGCTAGAGGAAGCGGGACTCCCCGCTACGAGCAGTACTTC.